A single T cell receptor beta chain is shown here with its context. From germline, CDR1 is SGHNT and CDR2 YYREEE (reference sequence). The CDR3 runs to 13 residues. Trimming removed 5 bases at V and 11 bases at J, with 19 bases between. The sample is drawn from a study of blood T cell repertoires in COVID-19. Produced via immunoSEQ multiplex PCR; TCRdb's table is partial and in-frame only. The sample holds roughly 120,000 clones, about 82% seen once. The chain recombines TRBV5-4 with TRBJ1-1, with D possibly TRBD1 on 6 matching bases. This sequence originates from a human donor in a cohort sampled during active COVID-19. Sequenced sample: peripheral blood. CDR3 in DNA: TGTGCCAGCAGGGGCTTGGGGGCGGAGGCGGCTTTCTTT. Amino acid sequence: CASRGLGAEAAFF.